This TCR beta chain was sequenced in a study of T cells of healthy individuals. This clonotype was seen repeatedly, ten times or more. A single record per CDR3 protein comes from TCRdb applying MiXCR to the 5' RACE reads. The sample contains approximately 52,000 distinct CDR3 sequences, about 14% of which appear only once. The CDR3 totals 15 residues. Trimming stripped 5 bases from V and 0 bases from J, with 10 bases between. Per the germline V gene, CDR1 is LNHDA and CDR2 is SQIVND (reference sequence). The TCR was taken from a human donor in good health. The rearrangement links TRBV19 to TRBJ1-4, with no clear D. In DNA, the CDR3 is TGTGCCAGTAGTCCCTACAGTGCAACTAATGAAAAACTGTTTTTT. Translated, it gives CASSPYSATNEKLFF.